This is a list of T cell receptor beta chains from one sample in a study of CD8 T cells in ankylosing spondylitis. TCRdb recomputed calls from the 5' RACE reads with MiXCR, one row per CDR3 protein. In the table there are about 150,000 distinct CDR3 sequences, about 42% of which are singletons. The sequenced sample was synovial fluid, either unsorted or a sorted T cell fraction (not recorded which). The source is a male donor with ankylosing spondylitis. Both conserved end residues are part of each CDR3. A D gene is named only where the DNA matches it firmly. Size tells how often a clone was seen (once, few, many) or the class of an expanded clone, and some rows leave it out.

>TRBJ2-1|NA|TRBD2|TRBV19
CASSIGLAGGSEQFF
TGTGCCAGTAGTATCGGCCTAGCGGGGGGATCAGAACAGTTCTTC
>TRBJ1-2|NA|TRBD1|TRBV5-1
CASSFRTGGFYGYTF
TGCGCCAGCAGCTTTCGGACAGGGGGCTTCTATGGCTACACCTTC
>TRBJ2-5|NA|TRBD1|TRBV6-1
CASSETGGMAGETQYF
TGTGCCAGCAGTGAGACAGGGGGCATGGCGGGGGAGACCCAGTACTTC
>TRBJ2-7|NA|NA|TRBV5-4
CASSTEGLPYEQYF
TGTGCCAGCAGCACGGAGGGGCTCCCCTACGAGCAGTACTTC
>TRBJ1-5|NA|TRBD1|TRBV6-2/TRBV6-3
CASSRTGGQGNQPQHF
TGTGCCAGCTCTCGGACAGGGGGCCAGGGCAATCAGCCCCAGCATTTT
>TRBJ1-1|NA|NA|TRBV10-3
CATTGSTFYLNTEAFF
TGTGCAACTACGGGATCGACTTTTTATTTGAACACTGAAGCTTTCTTT
>TRBJ1-1|few|NA|TRBV7-9
CASSLVEGRMNTEAFF
TGTGCCAGCAGCTTAGTAGAGGGACGCATGAACACTGAAGCTTTCTTT
>TRBJ2-1|few|NA|TRBV20-1
CSARGVSCQSSYNEQFF
TGCAGTGCTAGAGGAGTTAGCTGCCAGAGCTCCTACAATGAGCAGTTCTTC
>TRBJ2-7|NA|TRBD2|TRBV5-1
CASSLRAGGPPYEQYF
TGCGCCAGCAGCTTACGAGCGGGAGGTCCTCCATACGAGCAGTACTTC
>TRBJ1-1|NA|NA|TRBV13
CASTIPPGGTEAFF
TGTGCCAGCACCATACCCCCGGGGGGCACTGAAGCTTTCTTT
>TRBJ2-2|many|NA|TRBV29-1
CSVEKDSLGELFF
TGCAGCGTTGAAAAGGATAGCCTCGGGGAGCTGTTTTTT
>TRBJ2-7|few|TRBD1|TRBV27
CASSSAGTEGPYEQYF
TGTGCCAGCAGTTCAGCCGGGACAGAAGGACCTTACGAGCAGTACTTC
>TRBJ1-4|many|NA|TRBV7-9
CASSQGAGSSPLEKLFF
TGTGCCAGCAGCCAAGGAGCAGGGAGTTCCCCTCTTGAAAAACTGTTTTTT
>TRBJ2-1|once|NA|TRBV15
CATSSGSSETYNEQFF
TGTGCCACCAGCAGTGGTTCTAGCGAAACCTACAATGAGCAGTTCTTC
>TRBJ2-7|NA|NA|TRBV3-1
CASSPDISYEQYF
TGTGCCAGCAGCCCGGACATCTCCTACGAGCAGTACTTC
>TRBJ1-1|NA|TRBD1|TRBV5-1
CASSTGRPRGTGVPRTEAFF
TGCGCCAGCAGCACCGGCCGCCCCCGCGGGACAGGGGTTCCGAGGACTGAAGCTTTCTTT
>TRBJ1-1|NA|NA|TRBV6-5
CASSYSAGETEAFF
TGTGCCAGCAGTTACTCGGCAGGGGAGACTGAAGCTTTCTTT
>TRBJ1-1|NA|NA|TRBV29-1
CSDQGLEAFF
TGCAGCGACCAGGGGCTGGAAGCTTTCTTT
>TRBJ1-2|many|NA|TRBV9
CASSVGKGINYGYTF
TGTGCCAGCAGCGTAGGGAAGGGGATCAACTATGGCTACACCTTC
>TRBJ2-1|NA|NA|TRBV4-3
CASSQVGGVIHNEQFF
TGCGCCAGCAGCCAAGTAGGCGGGGTAATTCACAATGAGCAGTTCTTC
>TRBJ2-7|few|NA|TRBV2
CASSERGLGTSGLWEQYF
TGTGCCAGCAGTGAAAGGGGGCTGGGAACTAGCGGCCTCTGGGAGCAGTACTTC
>TRBJ2-1|NA|TRBD2|TRBV3-1
CASSPGTSGRQGSYNEQFF
TGTGCCAGCAGCCCAGGGACTAGCGGGAGGCAGGGTTCCTACAATGAGCAGTTCTTC
>TRBJ2-3|few|NA|TRBV10-3
CAISESGGWGTDTQYF
TGTGCCATCAGTGAGTCGGGGGGCTGGGGAACAGATACGCAGTATTTT
>TRBJ1-4|once|TRBD1|TRBV11-2
CASSSPRGVRKLFF
TGTGCCAGCAGCTCGCCCAGGGGGGTACGGAAACTGTTTTTT
>TRBJ1-2|NA|TRBD1|TRBV12-3/TRBV12-4
CASSSGTGGYGYTF
TGTGCCAGCAGTTCCGGGACAGGGGGCTACGGCTACACCTTC
>TRBJ2-2|NA|NA|TRBV7-9
CASTRGTGELFF
TGTGCCAGCACCAGGGGCACCGGGGAGCTGTTTTTT
>TRBJ2-5|NA|TRBD2|TRBV5-6
CASSLLGLAALQETQYF
TGTGCCAGCAGCTTGTTAGGGCTAGCGGCTCTCCAAGAGACCCAGTACTTC
>TRBJ2-5|once|TRBD2|TRBV10-3
CAISELPWTSGSKTQYF
TGTGCCATCAGTGAACTGCCTTGGACTAGCGGGAGTAAGACCCAGTACTTC
>TRBJ2-1|once|TRBD1|TRBV15
CATSYDRGSSNEQFF
TGTGCCACCAGCTATGACAGGGGAAGCTCAAATGAGCAGTTCTTC
>TRBJ1-5|many|NA|TRBV6-2/TRBV6-3
CASRGDVDSNQPQHF
TGTGCCAGCAGAGGGGACGTGGATAGCAATCAGCCCCAGCATTTT
>TRBJ2-3|once|TRBD2|TRBV7-9
CASSPLAGEWDTQYF
TGTGCCAGCAGCCCCCTAGCGGGAGAATGGGATACGCAGTATTTT
>TRBJ2-1|few|NA|TRBV4-1
CASSQGWVRPAVEQFF
TGCGCCAGCAGCCAAGGCTGGGTCAGGCCGGCAGTTGAGCAGTTCTTC
>TRBJ2-7|NA|NA|TRBV13
CASSLAGVYEQYF
TGTGCCAGCAGCTTAGCGGGGGTCTACGAGCAGTACTTC
>TRBJ2-3|once|NA|TRBV12-3/TRBV12-4
CASSYSLGDTQYF
TGTGCCAGCAGTTATTCCTTGGGGGATACGCAGTATTTT
>TRBJ1-2|few|NA|TRBV11-2
CASSLDLDRSNYGYTF
TGTGCCAGCAGCTTAGATTTGGACAGATCTAACTATGGCTACACCTTC
>TRBJ2-1|NA|TRBD2|TRBV3-1
CASSLPGLAVNNEQFF
TGTGCCAGCAGCCTACCGGGACTAGCGGTCAACAATGAGCAGTTCTTC
>TRBJ2-1|NA|TRBD1|TRBV9
CASSARDSINEQFF
TGTGCCAGCAGCGCCCGGGACAGCATCAATGAGCAGTTCTTC
>TRBJ1-2|NA|NA|TRBV20-1
CSARDGHRPHYGYTF
TGCAGTGCTAGAGATGGTCACAGGCCACACTATGGCTACACCTTC
>TRBJ2-1|NA|TRBD2|TRBV11-2
CASSPQSGLADYNEQFF
TGTGCCAGCAGCCCCCAATCGGGACTAGCGGACTACAATGAGCAGTTCTTC
>TRBJ2-1|NA|NA|TRBV20-1
CSAPKTYRYNEQFF
TGCAGTGCTCCCAAGACCTACCGTTACAATGAGCAGTTCTTC
>TRBJ1-1|NA|NA|TRBV9
CASSVEGGENTEAFF
TGTGCCAGCAGCGTAGAGGGGGGGGAGAACACTGAAGCTTTCTTT
>TRBJ2-1|NA|TRBD1|TRBV7-6
CASSPPTGLNEQFF
TGTGCCAGCAGCCCGCCGACAGGGCTGAATGAGCAGTTCTTC
>TRBJ2-1|NA|TRBD2|TRBV12-3/TRBV12-4
CASSLARLAANNEQFF
TGTGCCAGCAGTTTAGCCCGTCTAGCGGCCAACAATGAGCAGTTCTTC
>TRBJ2-5|NA|NA|TRBV7-9
CASSLGGQVAPQETQYF
TGTGCCAGCAGCTTAGGAGGGCAGGTCGCGCCCCAAGAGACCCAGTACTTC
>TRBJ2-1|NA|TRBD1|TRBV4-1
CASSKPDRDSYNEQFF
TGCGCCAGCAGCAAACCCGACAGGGATTCCTACAATGAGCAGTTCTTC
>TRBJ2-3|few|NA|TRBV7-9
CASSALASTDTQYF
TGTGCCAGCAGCGCCCTAGCTAGCACAGATACGCAGTATTTT